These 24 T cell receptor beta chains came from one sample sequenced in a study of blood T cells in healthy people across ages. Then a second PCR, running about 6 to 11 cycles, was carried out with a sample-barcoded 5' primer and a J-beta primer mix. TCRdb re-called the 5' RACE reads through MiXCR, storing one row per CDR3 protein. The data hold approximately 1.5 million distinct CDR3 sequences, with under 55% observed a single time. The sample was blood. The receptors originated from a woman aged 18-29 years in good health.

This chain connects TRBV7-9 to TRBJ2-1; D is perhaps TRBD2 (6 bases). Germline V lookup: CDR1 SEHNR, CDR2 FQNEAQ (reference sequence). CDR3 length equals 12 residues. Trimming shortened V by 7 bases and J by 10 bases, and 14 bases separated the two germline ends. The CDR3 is CASTSEGSEQFF. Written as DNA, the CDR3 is TGTGCCAGCACCTCGGAGGGCAGCGAGCAGTTCTTC. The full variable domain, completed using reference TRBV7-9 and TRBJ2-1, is DTGVSQNPRHKITKRGQNVTFRCDPISEHNRLYWYRQTLGQGPEFLTYFQNEAQLEKSRLLSDRFSAERPKGSFSTLEIQRTEQGDSAMYLCASTSEGSEQFFGPGTRLTVL.

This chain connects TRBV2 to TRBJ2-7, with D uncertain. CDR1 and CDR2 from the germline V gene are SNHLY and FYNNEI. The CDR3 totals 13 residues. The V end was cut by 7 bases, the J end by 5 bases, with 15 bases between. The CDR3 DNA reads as TGTGCCAGCATAAATTGGCCTCCTGACGAGCAGTACTTC. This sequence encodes CASINWPPDEQYF.

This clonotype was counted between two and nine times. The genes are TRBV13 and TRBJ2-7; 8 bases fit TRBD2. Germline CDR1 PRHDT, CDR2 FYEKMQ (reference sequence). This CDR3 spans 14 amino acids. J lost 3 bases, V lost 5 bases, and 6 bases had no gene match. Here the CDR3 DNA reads TGTGCCAGCAGCGAGACTAGCGTAGACTACGAGCAGTACTTC. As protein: CASSETSVDYEQYF.

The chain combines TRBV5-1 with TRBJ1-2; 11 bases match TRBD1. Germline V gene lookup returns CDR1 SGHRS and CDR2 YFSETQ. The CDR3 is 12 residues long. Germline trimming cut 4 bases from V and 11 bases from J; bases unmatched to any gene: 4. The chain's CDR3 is CASSPGQGAYTF. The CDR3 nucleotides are TGCGCCAGCAGCCCAGGACAGGGGGCTTACACCTTC.

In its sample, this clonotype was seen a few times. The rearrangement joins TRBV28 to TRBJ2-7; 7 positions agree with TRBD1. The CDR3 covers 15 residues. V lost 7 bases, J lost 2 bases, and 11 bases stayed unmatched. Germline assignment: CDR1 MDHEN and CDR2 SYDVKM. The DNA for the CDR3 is TGTGCCAGCATTCCCAATACAGGGGATCCCTACGAGCAGTACTTC. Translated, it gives CASIPNTGDPYEQYF.

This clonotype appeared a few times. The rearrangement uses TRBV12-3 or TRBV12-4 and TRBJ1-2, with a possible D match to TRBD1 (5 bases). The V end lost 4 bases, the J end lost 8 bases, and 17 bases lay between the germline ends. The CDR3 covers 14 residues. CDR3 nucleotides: TGTGCCAGCAGTTGGGGTCGGATGGGGGACGGCTACACCTTC. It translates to CASSWGRMGDGYTF.

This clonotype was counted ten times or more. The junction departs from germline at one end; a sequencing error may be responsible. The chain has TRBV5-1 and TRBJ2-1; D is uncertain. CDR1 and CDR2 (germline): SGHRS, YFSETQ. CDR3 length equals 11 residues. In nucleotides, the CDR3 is TGTGCCAGCAGCTTAAACAATGAGCAGTTCTTC. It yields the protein CASSLNNEQFF.

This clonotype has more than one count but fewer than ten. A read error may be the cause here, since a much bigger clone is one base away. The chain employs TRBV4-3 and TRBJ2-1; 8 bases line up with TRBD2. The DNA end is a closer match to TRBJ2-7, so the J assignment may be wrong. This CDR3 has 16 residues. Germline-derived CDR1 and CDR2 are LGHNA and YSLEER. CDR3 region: CASSQGAGLGYNEQYF. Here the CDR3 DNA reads TGCGCCAGCAGCCAAGGGGCGGGACTAGGATACAATGAGCAGTACTTC.

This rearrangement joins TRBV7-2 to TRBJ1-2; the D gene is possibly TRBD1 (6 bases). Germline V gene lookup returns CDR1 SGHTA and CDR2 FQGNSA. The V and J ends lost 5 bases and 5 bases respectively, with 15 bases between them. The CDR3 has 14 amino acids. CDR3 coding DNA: TGTGCCAGCAGCCTTAGGGGGGTGGTGTATGGCTACACCTTC. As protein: CASSLRGVVYGYTF.

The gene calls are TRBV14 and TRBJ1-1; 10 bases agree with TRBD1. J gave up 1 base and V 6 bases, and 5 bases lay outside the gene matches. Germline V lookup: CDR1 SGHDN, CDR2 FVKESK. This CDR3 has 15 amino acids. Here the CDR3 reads CASRADRGQNTEAFF. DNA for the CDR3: TGTGCCAGCAGGGCTGACAGGGGGCAGAACACTGAAGCTTTCTTT.

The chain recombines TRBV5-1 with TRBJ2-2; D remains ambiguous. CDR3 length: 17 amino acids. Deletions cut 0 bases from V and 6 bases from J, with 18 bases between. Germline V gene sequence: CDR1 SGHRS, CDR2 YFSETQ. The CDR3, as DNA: TGCGCCAGCAGCTTGGGAAGTTCCGACGGTGCCGCCGGGGAGCTGTTTTTT. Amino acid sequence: CASSLGSSDGAAGELFF.

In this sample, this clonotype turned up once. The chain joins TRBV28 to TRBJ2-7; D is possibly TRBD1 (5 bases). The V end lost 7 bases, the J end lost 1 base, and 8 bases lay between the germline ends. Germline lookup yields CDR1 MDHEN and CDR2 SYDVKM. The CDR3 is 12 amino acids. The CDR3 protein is CASTTGSYEQYF. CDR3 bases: TGTGCCAGCACCACAGGATCCTACGAGCAGTACTTC.

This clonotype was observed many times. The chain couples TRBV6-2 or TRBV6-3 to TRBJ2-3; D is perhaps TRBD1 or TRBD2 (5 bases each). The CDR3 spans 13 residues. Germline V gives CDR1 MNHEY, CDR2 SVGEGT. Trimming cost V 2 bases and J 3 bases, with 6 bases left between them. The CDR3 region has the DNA TGTGCCAGCAGTTACGGGGGTACAGATACGCAGTATTTT. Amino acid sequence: CASSYGGTDTQYF.

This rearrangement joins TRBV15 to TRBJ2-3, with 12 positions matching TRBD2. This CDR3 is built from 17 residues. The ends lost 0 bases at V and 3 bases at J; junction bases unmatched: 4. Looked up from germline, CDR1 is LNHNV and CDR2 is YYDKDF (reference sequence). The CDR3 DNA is TGTGCCACCAGCAGAGAGGGTCTAGCGGGAGGGACAGATACGCAGTATTTT. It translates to CATSREGLAGGTDTQYF.

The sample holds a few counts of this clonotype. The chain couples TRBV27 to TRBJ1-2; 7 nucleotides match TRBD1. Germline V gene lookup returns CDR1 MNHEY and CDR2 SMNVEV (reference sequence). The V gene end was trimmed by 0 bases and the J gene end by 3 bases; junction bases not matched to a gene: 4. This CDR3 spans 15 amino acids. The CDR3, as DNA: TGTGCCAGCAGTTTATCGCGGGGGACAGACTATGGCTACACCTTC. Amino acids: CASSLSRGTDYGYTF.

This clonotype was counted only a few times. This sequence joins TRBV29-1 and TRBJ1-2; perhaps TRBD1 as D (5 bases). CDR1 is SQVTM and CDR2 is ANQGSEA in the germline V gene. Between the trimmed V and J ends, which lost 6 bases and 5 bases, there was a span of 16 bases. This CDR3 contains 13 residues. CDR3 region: CSVEGRAAYGYTF. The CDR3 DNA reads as TGCAGCGTCGAGGGCAGGGCGGCGTATGGCTACACCTTC. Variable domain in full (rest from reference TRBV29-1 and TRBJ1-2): SAVISQKPSRDICQRGTSLTIQCQVDSQVTMMFWYRQQPGQSLTLIATANQGSEATYESGFVIDKFPISRPNLTFSTLTVSNMSPEDSSIYLCSVEGRAAYGYTFGSGTRLTVV.

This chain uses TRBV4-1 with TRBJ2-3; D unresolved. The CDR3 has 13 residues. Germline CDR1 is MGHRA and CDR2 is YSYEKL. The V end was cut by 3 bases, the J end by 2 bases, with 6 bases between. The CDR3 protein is CASSHTLTDTQYF. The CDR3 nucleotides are TGCGCCAGCAGCCATACCCTCACAGATACGCAGTATTTT.

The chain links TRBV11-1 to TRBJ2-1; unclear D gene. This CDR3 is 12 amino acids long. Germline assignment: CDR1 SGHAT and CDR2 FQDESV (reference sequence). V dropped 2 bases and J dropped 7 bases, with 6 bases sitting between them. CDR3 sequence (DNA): TGTGCCAGCAGCTTAAAGACAAATGAGCAGTTCTTC. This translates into CASSLKTNEQFF.

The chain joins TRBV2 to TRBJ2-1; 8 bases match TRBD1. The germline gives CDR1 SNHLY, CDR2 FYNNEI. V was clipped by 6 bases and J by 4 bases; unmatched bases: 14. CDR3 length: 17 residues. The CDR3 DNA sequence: TGTGCCAGCAGAGTCTTTCCCTCCGGGACAGGTTACAATGAGCAGTTCTTC. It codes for CASRVFPSGTGYNEQFF.

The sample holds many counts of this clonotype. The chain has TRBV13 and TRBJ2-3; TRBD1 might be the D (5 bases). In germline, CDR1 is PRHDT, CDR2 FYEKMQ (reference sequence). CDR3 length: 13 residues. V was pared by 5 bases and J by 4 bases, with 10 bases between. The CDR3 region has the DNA TGTGCCAGCAGCCCAGGGAAGGCAGATACGCAGTATTTT. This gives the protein CASSPGKADTQYF.

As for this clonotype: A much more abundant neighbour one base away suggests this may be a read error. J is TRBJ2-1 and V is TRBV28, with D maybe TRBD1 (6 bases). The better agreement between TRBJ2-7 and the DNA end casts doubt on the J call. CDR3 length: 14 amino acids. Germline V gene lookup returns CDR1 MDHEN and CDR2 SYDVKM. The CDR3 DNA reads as TGTGCCATCACGAAACCAGGGGAGTGGAATGAGCAGTACTTC. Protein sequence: CAITKPGEWNEQYF.

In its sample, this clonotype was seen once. The CDR3 nucleotides are TGCAGTGCTAGCCAGGGACCACACACTGAAGCTTTCTTT. The encoded protein is CSASQGPHTEAFF. The chain links TRBV20-1 to TRBJ1-1, with a possible D match to TRBD1 (5 bases). The V end lost 3 bases, the J end lost 3 bases, and 11 bases lay between the germline ends. Germline CDR1 is DFQATT and CDR2 is SNEGSKA (reference sequence). This CDR3 has 13 residues.

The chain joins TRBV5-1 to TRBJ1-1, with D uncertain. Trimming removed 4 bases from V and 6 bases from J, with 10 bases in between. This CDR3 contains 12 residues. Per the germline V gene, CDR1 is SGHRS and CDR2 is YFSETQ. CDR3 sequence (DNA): TGCGCCAGCAGCCCAAACACGGCTGAAGCTTTCTTT. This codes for CASSPNTAEAFF. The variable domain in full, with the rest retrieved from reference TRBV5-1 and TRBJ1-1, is KAGVTQTPRYLIKTRGQQVTLSCSPISGHRSVSWYQQTPGQGLQFLFEYFSETQRNKGNFPGRFSGRQFSNSRSEMNVSTLELGDSALYLCASSPNTAEAFFGQGTRLTVV.

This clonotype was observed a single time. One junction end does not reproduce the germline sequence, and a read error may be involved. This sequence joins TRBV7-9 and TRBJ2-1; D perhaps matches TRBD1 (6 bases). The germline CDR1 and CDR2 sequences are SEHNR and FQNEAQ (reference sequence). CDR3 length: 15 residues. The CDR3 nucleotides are TGTGCCAGCAGTATTGGTCAGGGGTTCGACAATGAGCGGTTCTTC. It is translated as CASSIGQGFDNERFF.